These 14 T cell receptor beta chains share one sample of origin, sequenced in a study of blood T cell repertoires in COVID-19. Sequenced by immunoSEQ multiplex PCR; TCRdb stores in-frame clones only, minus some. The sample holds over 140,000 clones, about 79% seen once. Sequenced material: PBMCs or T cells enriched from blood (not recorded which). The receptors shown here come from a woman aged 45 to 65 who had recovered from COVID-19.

CDR3 in amino acids: CASTIPGEGGEKLFF. In DNA, the CDR3 is TGTGCCAGCACCATTCCCGGTGAGGGTGGAGAAAAACTGTTTTTT. The rearrangement joins TRBV28 to TRBJ1-4, with unresolved D. Trimming pared 7 bases from V and 8 bases from J, leaving 20 bases between. The length of the CDR3 is 15 residues. CDR1 is MDHEN, CDR2 SYDVKM, per germline.

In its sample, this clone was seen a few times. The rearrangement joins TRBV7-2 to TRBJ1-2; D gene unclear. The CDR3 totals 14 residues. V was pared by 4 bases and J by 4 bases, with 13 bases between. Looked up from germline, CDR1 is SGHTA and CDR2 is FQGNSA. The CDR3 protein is CASSSEGRSYGYTF. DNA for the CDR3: TGTGCCAGCAGCTCAGAGGGCAGAAGCTATGGCTACACCTTC.

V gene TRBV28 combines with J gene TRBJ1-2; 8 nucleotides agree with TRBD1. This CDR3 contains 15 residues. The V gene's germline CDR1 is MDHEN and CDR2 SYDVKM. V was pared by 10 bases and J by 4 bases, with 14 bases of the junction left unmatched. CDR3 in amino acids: CAIQGAAGGLYGYTF. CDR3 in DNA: TGTGCCATCCAAGGGGCGGCAGGGGGCCTCTATGGCTACACCTTC.

As DNA, the CDR3 is TGTGCCATCCCTAGCGGGAGGAATGGCGGGGAGCTGTTTTTT. It yields the protein CAIPSGRNGGELFF. The chain recombines TRBV28 with TRBJ2-2; 11 bases are shared with TRBD2. The V gene end was trimmed by 10 bases and the J gene end by 7 bases; junction bases not matched to a gene: 8. The CDR3 runs to 14 residues. Germline assignment: CDR1 MDHEN and CDR2 SYDVKM. Drawing the rest from reference TRBV28 and TRBJ2-2, the complete variable domain is DVKVTQSSRYLVKRTGEKVFLECVQDMDHENMFWYRQDPGLGLRLIYFSYDVKMKEKGDIPEGYSVSREKKERFSLILESASTNQTSMYLCAIPSGRNGGELFFGEGSRLTVL.

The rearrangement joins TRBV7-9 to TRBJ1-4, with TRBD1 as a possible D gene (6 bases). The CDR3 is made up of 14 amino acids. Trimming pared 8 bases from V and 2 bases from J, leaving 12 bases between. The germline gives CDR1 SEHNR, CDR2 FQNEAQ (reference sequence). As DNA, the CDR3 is TGTGCCAGCCAAGGGGGTCTCACTAATGAAAAACTGTTTTTT. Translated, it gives CASQGGLTNEKLFF.

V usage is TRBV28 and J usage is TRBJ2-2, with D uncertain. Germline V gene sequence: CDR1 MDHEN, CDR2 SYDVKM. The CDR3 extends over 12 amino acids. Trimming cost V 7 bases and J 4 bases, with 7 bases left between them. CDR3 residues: CASTKSTGELFF. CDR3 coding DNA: TGTGCCAGCACAAAGAGCACCGGGGAGCTGTTTTTT.

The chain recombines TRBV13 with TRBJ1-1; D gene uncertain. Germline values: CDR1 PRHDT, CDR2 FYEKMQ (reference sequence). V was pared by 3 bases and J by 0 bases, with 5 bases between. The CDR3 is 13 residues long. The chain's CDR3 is CASSFLMNTEAFF. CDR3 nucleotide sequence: TGTGCCAGCAGCTTCTTAATGAACACTGAAGCTTTCTTT. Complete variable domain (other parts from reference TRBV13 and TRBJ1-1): AAGVIQSPRHLIKEKRETATLKCYPIPRHDTVYWYQQGPGQDPQFLISFYEKMQSDKGSIPDRFSAQQFSDYHSELNMSSLELGDSALYFCASSFLMNTEAFFGQGTRLTVV.

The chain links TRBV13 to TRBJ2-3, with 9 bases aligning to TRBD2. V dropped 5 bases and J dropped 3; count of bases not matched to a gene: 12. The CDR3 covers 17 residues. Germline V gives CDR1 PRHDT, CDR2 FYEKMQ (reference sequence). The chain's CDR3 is CASSLRASGAATDTQYF. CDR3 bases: TGTGCCAGCAGCCTCCGGGCTAGCGGGGCCGCTACAGATACGCAGTATTTT.

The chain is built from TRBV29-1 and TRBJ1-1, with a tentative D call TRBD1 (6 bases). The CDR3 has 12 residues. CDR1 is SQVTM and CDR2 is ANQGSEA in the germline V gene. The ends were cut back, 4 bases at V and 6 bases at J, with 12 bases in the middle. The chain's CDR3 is CSVAGDGAEAFF. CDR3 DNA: TGCAGCGTTGCAGGGGACGGGGCTGAAGCTTTCTTT.

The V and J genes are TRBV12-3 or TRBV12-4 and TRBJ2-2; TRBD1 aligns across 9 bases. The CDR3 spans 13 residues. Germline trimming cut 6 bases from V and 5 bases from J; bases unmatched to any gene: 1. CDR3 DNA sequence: TGTGCCAGCAGCGGACAGGGGACCGGGGAGCTGTTTTTT. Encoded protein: CASSGQGTGELFF.

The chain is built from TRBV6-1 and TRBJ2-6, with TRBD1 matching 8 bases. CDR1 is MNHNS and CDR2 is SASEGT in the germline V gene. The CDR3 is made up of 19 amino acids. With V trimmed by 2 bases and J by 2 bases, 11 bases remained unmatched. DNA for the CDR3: TGTGCCAGCAGTGAAAATATCGGCAGGGGGCGTACTGGGGCCAACGTCCTGACTTTC. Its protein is CASSENIGRGRTGANVLTF.

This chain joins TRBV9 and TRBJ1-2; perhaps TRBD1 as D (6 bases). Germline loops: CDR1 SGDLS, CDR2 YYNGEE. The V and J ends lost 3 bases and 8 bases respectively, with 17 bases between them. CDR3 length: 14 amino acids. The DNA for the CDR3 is TGTGCCAGCAGCGATACAGGGAATTTGGGGGGCTACACCTTC. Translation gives CASSDTGNLGGYTF. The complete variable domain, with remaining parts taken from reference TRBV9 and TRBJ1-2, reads DSGVTQTPKHLITATGQRVTLRCSPRSGDLSVYWYQQSLDQGLQFLIQYYNGEERAKGNILERFSAQQFPDLHSELNLSSLELGDSALYFCASSDTGNLGGYTFGSGTRLTVV.

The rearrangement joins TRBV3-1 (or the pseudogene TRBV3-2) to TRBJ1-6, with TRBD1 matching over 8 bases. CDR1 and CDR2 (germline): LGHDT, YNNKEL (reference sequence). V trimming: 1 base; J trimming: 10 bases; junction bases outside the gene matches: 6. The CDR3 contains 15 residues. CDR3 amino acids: CASSQGGQGESPLHF. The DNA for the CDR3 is TGTGCCAGCAGCCAAGGTGGACAGGGAGAATCACCCCTCCACTTT.

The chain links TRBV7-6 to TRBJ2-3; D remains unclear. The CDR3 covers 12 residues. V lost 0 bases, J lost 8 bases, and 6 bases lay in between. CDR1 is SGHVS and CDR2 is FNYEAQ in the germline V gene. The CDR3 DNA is TGTGCCAGCAGCTTAGCGGCGGCTACGCAGTATTTT. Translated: CASSLAAATQYF. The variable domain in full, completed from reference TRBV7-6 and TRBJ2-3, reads GAGVSQSPRYKVTKRGQDVALRCDPISGHVSLYWYRQALGQGPEFLTYFNYEAQQDKSGLPNDRFSAERPEGSISTLTIQRTEQRDSAMYRCASSLAAATQYFGPGTRLTVL.